The present TCR beta chain was sequenced within a study of cytomegalovirus exposure and HLA in healthy donors. It was with 60 Vbeta and 13 Jbeta primers that the PCR ran. The method was immunoSEQ multiplex PCR; TCRdb's version includes in-frame clones alone and lacks a portion of them. The data contain about 190,000 clones, 65% to 80% of them singletons. Broader study findings: As immune exposure information, only CMV serostatus was available. The study listed some 160 cytomegalovirus-associated TCR beta chains. Presence/absence analyses rested on an assumption that sequencing depth was roughly uniform across donors. Earlier analysis looked at TCR beta V segments, and most were productive about 87% or about 30% of the time.

For this clone: As yet, its antigen is unknown.

Trimming shortened V by 2 bases and J by 0 bases, and 13 bases separated the two germline ends. The CDR3 covers 16 residues. CDR1 is LNHDA and CDR2 is SQIVND in the germline V gene (reference sequence). The sample consisted of PBMCs. The V call is TRBV19, the J call TRBJ1-1, with D perhaps matching TRBD1 (5 bases). This sequence was found in a man younger than 45 in good health and CMV-seropositive. CDR3 region: CASSITSGYMNTEAFF. For the CDR3, the DNA is TGTGCCAGTAGTATAACCTCAGGGTACATGAACACTGAAGCTTTCTTT.